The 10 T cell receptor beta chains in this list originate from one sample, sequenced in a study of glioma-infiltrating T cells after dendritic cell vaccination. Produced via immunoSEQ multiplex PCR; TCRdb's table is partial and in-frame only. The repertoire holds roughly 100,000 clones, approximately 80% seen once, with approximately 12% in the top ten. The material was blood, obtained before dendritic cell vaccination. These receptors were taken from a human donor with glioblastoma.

The CDR3 loop is CASSLEGTLNQPQHF. DNA of the CDR3: TGCGCCAGCAGCTTGGAGGGGACATTGAATCAGCCCCAGCATTTT. This rearrangement joins TRBV5-1 to TRBJ1-5; TRBD1 might be the D (6 bases). The CDR3 consists of 15 residues. Trimming shortened V by 0 bases and J by 4 bases, and 11 bases separated the two germline ends. Germline V gives CDR1 SGHRS, CDR2 YFSETQ.

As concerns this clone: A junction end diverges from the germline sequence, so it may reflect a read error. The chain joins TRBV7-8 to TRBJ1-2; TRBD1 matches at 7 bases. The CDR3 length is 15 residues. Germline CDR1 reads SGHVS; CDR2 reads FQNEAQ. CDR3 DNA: TGTGCCGGCAGGGGGGGGGACCGACCCAACTATGGCTACACCTTC. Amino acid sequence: CAGRGGDRPNYGYTF. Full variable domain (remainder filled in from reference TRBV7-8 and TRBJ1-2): GAGVSQSPRYKVAKRGQDVALRCDPISGHVSLFWYQQALGQGPEFLTYFQNEAQLDKSGLPSDRFFAERPEGSVSTLKIQRTQQEDSAVYLCAGRGGDRPNYGYTFGSGTRLTVV.

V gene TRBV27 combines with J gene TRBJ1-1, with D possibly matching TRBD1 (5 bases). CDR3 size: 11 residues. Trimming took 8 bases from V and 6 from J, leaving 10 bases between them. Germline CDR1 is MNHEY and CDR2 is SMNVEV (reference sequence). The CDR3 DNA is TGTGCCAGCTCGGGAGGGGCTGAAGCTTTCTTT. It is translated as CASSGGAEAFF.

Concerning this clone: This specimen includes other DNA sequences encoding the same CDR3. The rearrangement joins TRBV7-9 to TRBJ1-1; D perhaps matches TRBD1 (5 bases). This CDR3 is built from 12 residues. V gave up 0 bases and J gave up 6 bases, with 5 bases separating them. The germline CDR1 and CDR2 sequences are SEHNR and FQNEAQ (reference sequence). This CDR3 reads CASSLAGAEAFF. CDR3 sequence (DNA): TGTGCCAGCAGCTTAGCAGGGGCTGAAGCTTTCTTT.

The CDR3 here is CASSPVTIGETEAFF. The CDR3, as DNA: TGTGCCAGCTCACCAGTGACAATCGGGGAAACTGAAGCTTTCTTT. The V call is TRBV18, the J call TRBJ1-1; D not resolved. CDR3 size: 15 residues. Germline-derived CDR1 and CDR2 are KGHSH and LQKENI. V was shortened by 2 bases and J by 5 bases, with 15 bases between the two germline ends.

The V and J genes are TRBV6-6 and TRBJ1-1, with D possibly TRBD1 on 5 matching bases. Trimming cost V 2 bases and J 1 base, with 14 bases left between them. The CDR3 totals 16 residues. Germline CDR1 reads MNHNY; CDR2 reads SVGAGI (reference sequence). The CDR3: CASSYPYLDRNTEAFF. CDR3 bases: TGTGCCAGCAGTTACCCTTACCTAGACAGGAACACTGAAGCTTTCTTT.

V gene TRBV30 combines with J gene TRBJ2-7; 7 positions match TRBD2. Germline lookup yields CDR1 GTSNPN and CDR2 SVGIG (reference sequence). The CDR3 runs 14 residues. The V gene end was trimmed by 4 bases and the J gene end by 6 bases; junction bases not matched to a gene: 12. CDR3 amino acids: CAWTTGDGEGEQYF. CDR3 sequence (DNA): TGTGCCTGGACTACCGGCGACGGGGAGGGCGAGCAGTACTTC.

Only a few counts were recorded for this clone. The CDR3 coding sequence is TGTGCCAGCGGGCGTGATTCAACGACAGGGGGATTCAACGAGCAGTACTTC. The encoded protein is CASGRDSTTGGFNEQYF. This chain connects TRBV9 to TRBJ2-7; 9 positions agree with TRBD1. Trimming removed 7 bases from V and 5 bases from J; junction bases left unmatched: 19. This CDR3 has 17 residues. Germline assignment: CDR1 SGDLS and CDR2 YYNGEE.

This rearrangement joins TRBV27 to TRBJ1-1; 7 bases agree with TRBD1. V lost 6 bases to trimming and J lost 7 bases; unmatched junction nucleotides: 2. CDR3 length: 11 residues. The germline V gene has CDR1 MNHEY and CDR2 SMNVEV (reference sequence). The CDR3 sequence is CASRTGYEAFF. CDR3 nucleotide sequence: TGTGCCAGCAGGACAGGGTATGAAGCTTTCTTT.

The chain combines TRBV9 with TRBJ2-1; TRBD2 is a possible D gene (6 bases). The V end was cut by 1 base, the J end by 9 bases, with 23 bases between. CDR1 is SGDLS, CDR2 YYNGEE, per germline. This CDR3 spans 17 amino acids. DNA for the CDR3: TGTGCCAGCAGCGTATCCCCCCAGGAGGGAGTCTGGTCTGAGCAGTTCTTC. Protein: CASSVSPQEGVWSEQFF.